This TCR beta chain derives from a study of T cells expressing NK-cell markers. Study overall: There were seven HCMV-seropositive donors and one seronegative donor among the eight sequenced. Overall study findings and caveats: A handful of donors had dominant NKG2C+ clonotypes that comprised roughly 1.0-7.5% of their CD8+ T cells.

Production of TCR beta cDNA relied on 5'RACE template switching with UMIs. No DNA is given; TCRdb re-called the 5' RACE reads and lists each CDR3 protein once. The listing contains about 460,000 distinct CDR3 sequences. The germline V gene encodes CDR1 MNHEY and CDR2 SVGAGI. The CDR3 covers 16 residues. Concerning this clonotype: Its target is unknown.

This rearrangement joins TRBV6-5 to TRBJ1-1. The sequenced material came from blood T cells: a sorted CD56 or NKG2C T cell subset, CD4+ or CD8+ T cells, or bulk PBMC T cells (not recorded which). The source is a woman aged 45-65 years in good health. This CDR3 is CASSSPRRGSRTEAFF.